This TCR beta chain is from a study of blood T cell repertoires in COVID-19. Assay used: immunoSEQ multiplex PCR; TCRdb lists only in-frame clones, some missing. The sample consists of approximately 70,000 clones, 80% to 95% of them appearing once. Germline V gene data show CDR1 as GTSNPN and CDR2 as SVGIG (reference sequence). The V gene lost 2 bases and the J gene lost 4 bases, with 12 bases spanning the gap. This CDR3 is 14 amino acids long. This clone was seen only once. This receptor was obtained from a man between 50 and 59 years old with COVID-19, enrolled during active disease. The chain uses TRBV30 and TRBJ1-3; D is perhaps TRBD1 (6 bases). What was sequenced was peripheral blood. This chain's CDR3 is CAWSTTGPGNTIYF. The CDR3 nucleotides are TGTGCCTGGAGTACGACAGGCCCGGGAAACACCATATATTTT.